Below are 31 T cell receptor beta chains sequenced from a single sample in a study of CD8 T cell repertoires and HIV-1 epitope variants. Their specific antigens are unknown. Some clones are missing from TCRdb's copy, which holds only in-frame ones; the method was immunoSEQ multiplex PCR. The table includes 3,000 to 3,500 clones, roughly 71% detected once. The sample taken for sequencing was cultured CD8+ T cells derived from PBMCs. The receptors were gathered from a male donor with HIV.

The chain recombines TRBV5-6 with TRBJ1-1; D ambiguous. V gave up 0 bases and J gave up 1 base, with 13 bases separating them. CDR3 length: 16 amino acids. Germline loops: CDR1 SGHDT, CDR2 YYEEEE. The CDR3 coding sequence is TGTGCCAGCAGCTTGGAGGCAATAGTGGGGAACACTGAAGCTTTCTTT. As protein: CASSLEAIVGNTEAFF.

The chain carries TRBV19 and TRBJ1-1; D may be TRBD1 (5 bases). V dropped 5 bases and J dropped 0 bases, with 16 bases sitting between them. The CDR3 has 16 residues. Germline CDR1 and CDR2: LNHDA and SQIVND (reference sequence). CDR3 bases: TGTGCCAGTAGTGCCTCTCCGGGGGGTCTGAACACTGAAGCTTTCTTT. Residues: CASSASPGGLNTEAFF.

In the case of this clone: Germline is not matched at one junction end, which may reflect a read error. The gene calls are TRBV11-1 and TRBJ1-2; no reliable D call. The CDR3 extends over 16 amino acids. Germline CDR1 SGHAT, CDR2 FQDESV (reference sequence). The CDR3 sequence: CASSQDPPDLDYGYTF. The DNA for the CDR3 is TGCGCCAGCAGCCAAGATCCCCCAGACTTGGACTATGGCTACACCTTC.

The V and J genes are TRBV28 and TRBJ2-7; D remains unclear. The CDR3 is made up of 14 amino acids. V lost 4 bases, J lost 2 bases, and 12 bases lay in between. Germline loops: CDR1 MDHEN, CDR2 SYDVKM. The CDR3 is CASSSDVSAYEQYF. DNA of the CDR3: TGTGCCAGCAGTTCAGATGTCTCGGCCTACGAGCAGTACTTC.

This chain uses TRBV13 with TRBJ1-5; D is undetermined. V was trimmed by 0 bases and J by 3 bases, leaving 3 bases between them. The CDR3 length is 13 residues. CDR1 PRHDT and CDR2 FYEKMQ come from the germline V gene (reference sequence). CDR3 sequence (DNA): TGTGCCAGCAGCTTAGGCAACAATCAGCCCCAGCATTTT. Translating gives CASSLGNNQPQHF.

V usage is TRBV19 and J usage is TRBJ1-2, with 7 bases that match TRBD1. Trimming took 4 bases from V and 3 from J; bases not matched to a gene: 11. The germline V gene has CDR1 LNHDA and CDR2 SQIVND (reference sequence). This CDR3 is built from 16 residues. The CDR3 DNA reads as TGTGCCAGTAGTAGATACTTAGGACAGGATGACTATGGCTACACCTTC. Protein sequence: CASSRYLGQDDYGYTF.

This clone has more than one count but fewer than ten. The chain carries TRBV5-6 and TRBJ1-3; D remains ambiguous. Trimming removed 4 bases at V and 1 base at J, with 9 bases between. This CDR3 spans 14 amino acids. CDR1 is SGHDT, CDR2 YYEEEE, per germline. CDR3 in amino acids: CASSETPSGNTIYF. CDR3 nucleotides: TGTGCCAGCAGCGAGACCCCGTCTGGAAACACCATATATTTT.

V is TRBV9 and J is TRBJ1-6; tentatively, D is TRBD1 (6 bases). This CDR3 region has 13 residues. The V and J ends lost 3 bases and 6 bases respectively, with 7 bases between them. Germline V gene sequence: CDR1 SGDLS, CDR2 YYNGEE. CDR3 sequence reads: CASSDRVNSPLHF. The CDR3 nucleotides read TGTGCCAGCAGCGACAGGGTTAATTCACCCCTCCACTTT.

This clone occurred a few times. The V and J genes are TRBV4-2 and TRBJ1-4; a weak D match, TRBD1 (5 bases). The CDR3 extends over 15 amino acids. V gave up 0 bases and J gave up 8 bases, with 13 bases separating them. CDR1 is LGHNA and CDR2 is YNFKEQ in the germline V gene. CDR3 coding DNA: TGTGCCAGCAGCCAAGATCCGACACCAGGGGAAAAACTGTTTTTT. As protein: CASSQDPTPGEKLFF.

The chain employs TRBV15 and TRBJ2-2; no clear D gene. The CDR3 covers 15 residues. In germline, CDR1 is LNHNV, CDR2 YYDKDF (reference sequence). V dropped 1 base and J dropped 1 base, with 7 bases sitting between them. CDR3 loop: CATSRGLGNTGELFF. CDR3 nucleotide sequence: TGTGCCACCAGCAGAGGGTTGGGGAACACCGGGGAGCTGTTTTTT.

The gene calls are TRBV28 and TRBJ2-1, with 14 bases lining up with TRBD2. Losses at the gene ends were 2 bases for V and 8 bases for J; bases not matched to a gene: 14. Germline V lookup: CDR1 MDHEN, CDR2 SYDVKM. The CDR3 covers 19 residues. CDR3 sequence reads: CASSLEGLAGEGAGDEQFF. For the CDR3, the DNA is TGTGCCAGCAGTTTAGAGGGACTAGCGGGAGAGGGGGCAGGGGATGAGCAGTTCTTC.

The CDR3 DNA follows: TGTGCCAGCAGCCCGGGACTAGCGGAGACCTACGAGCAGTACTTC. Protein product: CASSPGLAETYEQYF. V usage is TRBV11-1 and J usage is TRBJ2-7; 11 bases are a match to TRBD2. J was trimmed by 2 bases and V by 5 bases; bases with no gene match: 5. Germline-derived CDR1 and CDR2 are SGHAT and FQDESV (reference sequence). The CDR3 covers 15 residues.

J is TRBJ1-1 and V is TRBV28; 8 positions match TRBD1. V gave up 6 bases and J gave up 4 bases; unmatched junction bases: 4. The CDR3 runs to 13 residues. Germline CDR1 is MDHEN and CDR2 is SYDVKM. The CDR3 is CASRWTGPTEAFF. As DNA, the CDR3 is TGTGCCAGCAGGTGGACAGGGCCCACTGAAGCTTTCTTT.

The CDR3 bases are TGCGCCAGCAGCTTGGACAGGGCCACTTCACCCCTCCACTTT. Translated, it gives CASSLDRATSPLHF. V usage is TRBV5-1 and J usage is TRBJ1-6; maybe TRBD1 (6 bases). V was cut by 0 bases and J by 9 bases, with 10 bases left in between. The germline V gene has CDR1 SGHRS and CDR2 YFSETQ. The CDR3 spans 14 residues.

This clone has a handful of counts. V is TRBV7-9 and J is TRBJ2-2; D is unresolved. Deletions cut 5 bases from V and 0 bases from J, with 10 bases between. The CDR3 loop spans 15 amino acids. Germline CDR1 reads SEHNR; CDR2 reads FQNEAQ (reference sequence). Here the CDR3 reads CASSPAEANTGELFF. Written as DNA, the CDR3 is TGTGCCAGCAGCCCAGCAGAAGCGAACACCGGGGAGCTGTTTTTT.

This clone was seen more than once but under ten times. V and J are TRBV29-1 and TRBJ2-1; 10 bases agree with TRBD1. The J segment lost 7 bases and the V segment lost 6 bases, leaving 9 bases of the junction unmatched. Germline CDR1 SQVTM, CDR2 ANQGSEA. CDR3 length equals 14 residues. CDR3: CSVMGGTGENEQFF. CDR3 nucleotides: TGCAGCGTCATGGGAGGGACAGGGGAGAATGAGCAGTTCTTC.

This clone was counted only a few times. The J gene is TRBJ2-6, the V gene TRBV5-6; the match to TRBD1 covers 8 bases. Trimming took 3 bases from V and 4 from J; bases not matched to a gene: 9. The CDR3 has 17 amino acids. In germline, CDR1 is SGHDT, CDR2 YYEEEE. CDR3 sequence (DNA): TGTGCCAGCAGCTCAGGGACAGGCCACGGGGGGGCCAACGTCCTGACTTTC. It translates to CASSSGTGHGGANVLTF. Variable domain in full (rest from reference TRBV5-6 and TRBJ2-6): DAGVTQSPTHLIKTRGQQVTLRCSPKSGHDTVSWYQQALGQGPQFIFQYYEEEERQRGNFPDRFSGHQFPNYSSELNVNALLLGDSALYLCASSSGTGHGGANVLTFGAGSRLTVL.

CDR3 nucleotides: TGCGCCAGCAGCCAAGAAATAGGCAGGGATGAGACCCAGTACTTC. Its translation: CASSQEIGRDETQYF. This chain joins TRBV4-3 and TRBJ2-5; possible D gene TRBD1, 5 bases. CDR3 length: 15 residues. CDR1 and CDR2 (germline): LGHNA, YSLEER. Trimming took off 0 bases at V and 5 bases at J, with 13 bases between the two ends.

V is TRBV7-2 and J is TRBJ2-3; no firm D call. The CDR3 loop spans 15 amino acids. Germline loops: CDR1 SGHTA, CDR2 FQGNSA. V lost 5 bases and J 0 bases, leaving 12 bases between the germline ends. CDR3 amino acids: CASSPDLLSTDTQYF. In DNA form, the CDR3 reads TGTGCCAGCAGCCCGGACCTCTTGAGCACAGATACGCAGTATTTT.

The chain has TRBV6-5 and TRBJ2-7, with D tentatively TRBD2 (6 bases). The CDR3 is 13 residues long. Trimming took 5 bases from V and 3 from J, leaving 11 bases between them. Looked up from germline, CDR1 is MNHEY and CDR2 is SVGAGI. The CDR3 loop is CASSAGISYEQYF. Written as DNA, the CDR3 is TGTGCCAGCAGTGCGGGAATCAGCTACGAGCAGTACTTC.

The rearrangement joins TRBV6-1 to TRBJ1-6, with D maybe TRBD1 (5 bases). V was trimmed by 2 bases and J by 8 bases, leaving 13 bases between them. This CDR3 has 15 residues. Germline CDR1 is MNHNS and CDR2 is SASEGT. CDR3 protein: CASSENQGGDSPLHF. For the CDR3, the DNA is TGTGCCAGCAGTGAAAACCAGGGAGGGGATTCACCCCTCCACTTT.

The CDR3 spells CASSVDMVSSYNEQFF. The CDR3 DNA follows: TGTGCCAGCAGCGTAGATATGGTGAGCTCCTACAATGAGCAGTTCTTC. The gene calls are TRBV9 and TRBJ2-1; unclear D gene. Deletions cut 0 bases from V and 0 bases from J, with 10 bases between. Germline V lookup: CDR1 SGDLS, CDR2 YYNGEE. The CDR3 has 16 residues.

The V and J genes are TRBV6-5 and TRBJ2-7, with D possibly matching TRBD2 (6 bases). V was cut by 3 bases and J by 3 bases, with 12 bases left in between. Germline CDR1 is MNHEY and CDR2 is SVGAGI. This CDR3 is built from 14 residues. The CDR3 nucleotides read TGTGCCAGCAGTTATTCGGGGGATGTCTACGAGCAGTACTTC. This translates into CASSYSGDVYEQYF.

This chain connects TRBV5-1 to TRBJ2-1; perhaps D is TRBD1 or TRBD2 (6 bases each). Germline CDR1 SGHRS, CDR2 YFSETQ. V dropped 4 bases and J dropped 5 bases, with 16 bases sitting between them. The CDR3 extends over 15 amino acids. The CDR3 sequence is CASSPEGRGHNEQFF. CDR3 in DNA: TGCGCCAGCAGCCCGGAGGGCAGGGGTCACAATGAGCAGTTCTTC. The full variable domain, with the rest looked up from reference TRBV5-1 and TRBJ2-1, is KAGVTQTPRYLIKTRGQQVTLSCSPISGHRSVSWYQQTPGQGLQFLFEYFSETQRNKGNFPGRFSGRQFSNSRSEMNVSTLELGDSALYLCASSPEGRGHNEQFFGPGTRLTVL.

The chain has TRBV21-1 and TRBJ1-2. TRBV21-1 corresponds to a pseudogene. CDR3 size: 14 residues. The CDR3 DNA is TGTGCCAGCAGCAGCGTTGGCCCTGGCTATGGCTACACCTTC. It specifies CASSSVGPGYGYTF.

This clone was detected only once. The V gene is TRBV30, the J gene TRBJ1-6, with D possibly matching TRBD1 (6 bases). The germline CDR1 and CDR2 sequences are GTSNPN and SVGIG (reference sequence). Trimming took 3 bases from V and 0 from J, leaving 18 bases between them. The CDR3 is 18 amino acids. In DNA, the CDR3 is TGTGCCTGGAGCCGGGGGGCGCAGGGAAGCTCCTATAATTCACCCCTCCACTTT. Its protein product is CAWSRGAQGSSYNSPLHF.

V is TRBV5-6 and J is TRBJ2-7; tentative D call: TRBD2 (7 bases). In germline, CDR1 is SGHDT, CDR2 YYEEEE. The V gene lost 0 bases and the J gene lost 3 bases, with 22 bases spanning the gap. The CDR3 runs to 18 residues. DNA of the CDR3: TGTGCCAGCAGCTTGGGGGAGGGTCGCAGGGGACCCAACTACGAGCAGTACTTC. It yields the protein CASSLGEGRRGPNYEQYF.

This clone was found once. The chain joins TRBV28 to TRBJ2-5; D is ambiguous. The CDR3 is 11 residues long. V lost 3 bases and J lost 4, with 3 bases in between. Germline CDR1 reads MDHEN; CDR2 reads SYDVKM. CDR3 in amino acids: CASSFRETQYF. The DNA of the CDR3 is TGTGCCAGCAGTTTTCGAGAGACCCAGTACTTC.

The chain joins TRBV11-2 to TRBJ1-1; no firm D call. Germline CDR1 and CDR2: SGHAT and FQNNGV. The length of the CDR3 is 11 residues. V dropped 6 bases and J dropped 7 bases, with 9 bases sitting between them. The CDR3 coding sequence is TGTGCCAGCAGTTCCGCCGGTGAAGCTTTCTTT. This codes for CASSSAGEAFF. The whole variable domain, filled in from reference TRBV11-2 and TRBJ1-1, reads EAGVAQSPRYKIIEKRQSVAFWCNPISGHATLYWYQQILGQGPKLLIQFQNNGVVDDSQLPKDRFSAERLKGVDSTLKIQPAKLEDSAVYLCASSSAGEAFFGQGTRLTVV.

The CDR3 spells CASSEAQTGPFSYEQYF. The CDR3 DNA sequence: TGTGCCAGCAGTGAAGCGCAGACAGGGCCATTCTCCTACGAGCAGTACTTC. V usage is TRBV2 and J usage is TRBJ2-7; 7 bases agree with TRBD1. Germline loops: CDR1 SNHLY, CDR2 FYNNEI. Trimming took 0 bases from V and 0 from J; bases not matched to a gene: 8. The CDR3 covers 17 residues.

This sequence joins TRBV28 and TRBJ1-5, with 11 bases aligning to TRBD1. The germline CDR1 and CDR2 sequences are MDHEN and SYDVKM. J was trimmed by 6 bases and V by 3 bases; bases with no gene match: 4. The CDR3 is made up of 15 amino acids. CDR3 region: CASSLGQGGTQPQHF. CDR3 coding DNA: TGTGCCAGCAGTTTGGGACAGGGGGGGACTCAGCCCCAGCATTTT.